A single T cell receptor beta chain is shown here with its context. Antigen: not known. The sample carries other DNA sequences with the same CDR3. The sample comes from a study of PD-1 blockade in classical Hodgkin lymphoma. Study-wide results and limits: Compared with baseline, CD4+ but not CD8+ TCR diversity had risen significantly by C4D1. Repertoires differed for reasons still undefined, possibly disease activity or prior therapy. The baseline diversity of complete responders showed similarity to that of newly diagnosed patients. Exclusion covered patients beginning nivolumab under 1 year post-ASCT.

TCRdb's table, derived via immunoSEQ multiplex PCR, lists solely in-frame clones and lacks some. The top ten clones hold 9.4% of a sample with about 93,000 clones, about 77% of them seen once. As for time point: cycle 4 day 1 (C4D1), after less than 7 weeks of nivolumab. After autologous stem cell transplantation all patients relapsed, and prior brentuximab vedotin exposure differed between cohorts. Sequenced material: peripheral blood mononuclear cells (PBMCs), taken before the fourth cycle of nivolumab. This receptor was taken from a human donor with classical Hodgkin lymphoma.

The CDR3 DNA follows: TGTGCCAGCAGTGTAGGAGAGACCCAGTACTTC. This codes for CASSVGETQYF. The chain combines TRBV2 with TRBJ2-5; D not certain. The V end was cut by 4 bases, the J end by 4 bases, with 4 bases between. The CDR3 contains 11 residues. The germline V gene encodes CDR1 SNHLY and CDR2 FYNNEI. The whole variable domain, filled in from reference TRBV2 and TRBJ2-5, reads EPEVTQTPSHQVTQMGQEVILRCVPISNHLYFYWYRQILGQKVEFLVSFYNNEISEKSEIFDDQFSVERPDGSNFTLKIRSTKLEDSAMYFCASSVGETQYFGPGTRLLVL.